This is a list of T cell receptor beta chains from one sample in a study of human T cells and chemical hapten exposure. MiXCR, run by TCRdb on the RACE reads, gives a single entry per CDR3 protein. The sample contains over 75,000 distinct CDR3 sequences, approximately 8% of which appear only once. This material consisted of whole blood, taken in connection with sensitization to the hapten diphenylcyclopropenone (DPC). Source of these receptors: a woman between 25 and 40 years old with alopecia areata. Some clones in this sample may be carry-over from other donors' samples. Each CDR3 is given with its conserved first and last residue. A D gene is named only where the DNA matches it firmly. Not every row has a clone size; where given, it reads once, few, many or a size class.

>NA|TRBV12-3/TRBV12-4|many|TRBJ2-6
TGTGCCAGCTTTGGGCGTACGCAGACTGCTCTCTCTGGGGCCAACGTCCTGACTTTC
CASFGRTQTALSGANVLTF
>TRBD1|TRBV30|many|TRBJ2-6
TGTGCCTGGGGTACAGGGGCTGGGGCCAACGTCCTGACTTTC
CAWGTGAGANVLTF
>NA|TRBV24-1|few|TRBJ1-2
TGTGCCACCAGTGACGACAACAGATCCTACACCTTC
CATSDDNRSYTF
>NA|TRBV6-2/TRBV6-3|many|TRBJ2-7
TGTGCCAGCAGTTACCGGGTAACCTACGAGCAGTACTTC
CASSYRVTYEQYF
>TRBD1|TRBV29-1|many|TRBJ2-3
TGCAGCGCTGCTCTGGGCCGGGACAGGGGGCGGAACACAGATACGCAGTATTTT
CSAALGRDRGRNTDTQYF
>NA|TRBV29-1|many|TRBJ2-5
TGCAGCGTTGAGGGTCCGTCCCACCAAGAGACCCAGTACTTC
CSVEGPSHQETQYF
>TRBD1|TRBV19|many|TRBJ2-2
TGTGCCAGTAGCCCGGGACAGGGGTACGGGGAGCTGTTTTTT
CASSPGQGYGELFF
>NA|TRBV20-1|many|TRBJ2-5
TGCAGTGGCCGGGACCAAGAGACCCAGTACTTC
CSGRDQETQYF
>TRBD2|TRBV30|NA|TRBJ2-1
TGTGCCTGGACTAGCGGGAGTAACTACAATGAGCAGTTCTTC
CAWTSGSNYNEQFF
>TRBD1|TRBV29-1|many|TRBJ1-1
TGCAGCGTAGAGGACAGGAAGGACACTGAAGCTTTCTTT
CSVEDRKDTEAFF
>NA|TRBV27|few|TRBJ1-1
TGTGCCAGCAGTTTATCGGTCAGGGGTAACACTGAAGCTTTCTTT
CASSLSVRGNTEAFF
>NA|TRBV20-1|few|TRBJ2-3
TGCAGCGTGCCGGGACTCAACACAGATACGCAGTATTTT
CSVPGLNTDTQYF
>NA|TRBV5-1|NA|TRBJ2-6
TGCGCCAGCAGCTTGGATCCAGGGACCACCTCTGGGGCCAACGTCCTGACTTTC
CASSLDPGTTSGANVLTF
>NA|TRBV29-1|many|TRBJ1-1
TGCAGCGTTGGGGGGAGGGGGGCCACTGAAGCTTTCTTT
CSVGGRGATEAFF
>TRBD1|TRBV16|many|TRBJ1-1
TGTGCCAGCAGCCTCAGGGGGCAGAACACTGAAGCTTTCTTT
CASSLRGQNTEAFF
>NA|TRBV20-1|many|TRBJ2-3
TGCAGTGCTAGAGTGGACCTCACAGATACGCAGTATTTT
CSARVDLTDTQYF
>TRBD2|TRBV29-1|many|TRBJ2-5
TGCAGCGTTCCAGGACTAGCGGGGGGGAAAGAGACCCAGTACTTC
CSVPGLAGGKETQYF
>NA|TRBV27|NA|TRBJ2-3
TGTGCCAGCGGTTCTCGTACAGATACGCAGTATTTT
CASGSRTDTQYF
>TRBD2|TRBV20-1|many|TRBJ2-2
TGCAGTGCTAGAGATCCAGCGGGGGGCCTGGGGGAGCTGTTTTTT
CSARDPAGGLGELFF
>NA|TRBV30|few|TRBJ1-2
TGTGCCTGGAGCTCCGGAAAGGATGGCTACACCTTC
CAWSSGKDGYTF
>NA|TRBV4-2|NA|TRBJ1-5
TGTGCCAGCAGCCAAGACAGGTTCGGGGGCGGCAATCAGCCCCAGCATTTT
CASSQDRFGGGNQPQHF
>NA|TRBV6-1|many|TRBJ2-5
TGTGCCAGCAGTGAAGTGTCAGGGACACAAGAGACCCAGTACTTC
CASSEVSGTQETQYF
>NA|TRBV9|NA|TRBJ1-1
TGTGCCAGCAGCGCAGGGGCGGGGAGGGAAGCTTTCTTT
CASSAGAGREAFF
>NA|TRBV20-1|few|TRBJ1-1
TGCAGTGCTAGAGATTTGTTGACTGAAGCTTTCTTT
CSARDLLTEAFF
>NA|TRBV29-1|many|TRBJ2-1
TGCAGCGTTGCACCCTACAATGAGCAGTTCTTC
CSVAPYNEQFF
>NA|TRBV11-2|many|TRBJ2-3
TGTGCCAGCAGCTTGGATAGGGTATCAGATACGCAGTATTTT
CASSLDRVSDTQYF
>NA|TRBV30|few|TRBJ1-6
TGTGCCTGGATGACAGGCCTTAATTCACCCCTCCACTTT
CAWMTGLNSPLHF
>NA|TRBV30|few|TRBJ1-1
TGTGCCTGGAGCGGGGTCGGCACTGAAGCTTTCTTT
CAWSGVGTEAFF
>TRBD1|TRBV20-1|many|TRBJ1-6
TGCAGTGTTAGGGGGACAGGGGAATATTCACCCCTCCACTTT
CSVRGTGEYSPLHF
>NA|TRBV11-2|many|TRBJ1-1
TGTGCCAGCAGCTTACAGGGAAATGCCGGGGAAGCTTTCTTT
CASSLQGNAGEAFF
>NA|TRBV20-1|many|TRBJ2-7
TGCAGTGCTAGGGGCGGGTCTCCCCCGCACGAGCAGTACTTC
CSARGGSPPHEQYF
>NA|TRBV20-1|NA|TRBJ2-7
TGCAGTGCTGGGCGAAGGGCTTACGAGCAGTACTTC
CSAGRRAYEQYF
>TRBD1|TRBV5-5|few|TRBJ2-3
TGTGCCAGCAGCTTGGGACAGGGGGGGACAGATACGCAGTATTTT
CASSLGQGGTDTQYF
>TRBD1|TRBV27|NA|TRBJ1-2
TGTGCCAGCAGTCTCTCGGGACAGGGGAATGTCTATGGCTACACCTTC
CASSLSGQGNVYGYTF
>TRBD1|TRBV12-3/TRBV12-4|NA|TRBJ1-2
TGTGCCAGCAGTACAGGGGGCGCCTGGGAAGGCTACACCTTC
CASSTGGAWEGYTF
>NA|TRBV28|NA|TRBJ1-2
TGTGCCAGCAGTCCATTTAAGGGGCCCTATGGCTACACCTTC
CASSPFKGPYGYTF
>TRBD1|TRBV20-1|many|TRBJ2-7
TGCAGTGCTAGAGGTTGGGGACAGAACTACGAGCAGTACTTC
CSARGWGQNYEQYF
>NA|TRBV5-6|few|TRBJ1-5
TGTGCCAGCAGCTTGCGGACAGTTAGCAATCAGCCCCAGCATTTT
CASSLRTVSNQPQHF
>TRBD1|TRBV12-3/TRBV12-4|many|TRBJ2-2
TGTGCCAGCAGTGAGACAGGGAAGAACACCGGGGAGCTGTTTTTT
CASSETGKNTGELFF
>NA|TRBV12-3/TRBV12-4|NA|TRBJ2-7
TGTGCCAGCAGTTTAAGGGGTGACTACGAGCAGTACTTC
CASSLRGDYEQYF
>NA|TRBV12-3/TRBV12-4|many|TRBJ2-3
TGTGCCAGCAGTTTCGTACAGTCGGGGTTCAGCACAGATACGCAGTATTTT
CASSFVQSGFSTDTQYF
>NA|TRBV7-2|NA|TRBJ2-3
TGTGCCAGCAGCTTGTCAGGGATTGCAGATACGCAGTATTTT
CASSLSGIADTQYF